This T cell receptor beta chain came from a study of tumor-infiltrating lymphocytes in primary liver carcinoma. Study overall: Tumor lesions were T1-T3 N0M0 and spanned about 4 to 11 cm.

As concerns this clonotype: The conserved final phenylalanine or tryptophan is absent from the CDR3, which likely points to a read error.

Germline CDR1 and CDR2: MDHEN and SYDVKM. V was cut by 2 bases and J by 5 bases, with 16 bases left in between. CDR3 length equals 15 residues. The study co-extracted DNA and RNA from around 20-30 mg of unsorted bulk tissue. Patients underwent surgical resection for primary liver carcinoma. Priming with a constant-region primer yielded TCR beta cDNA from roughly 490 ng total RNA. Slightly modified ARM-PCR, run as three nested multiplex PCR rounds, produced the TCR beta libraries. A C-beta reverse primer and TRBV1-TRBV30 forward primers served in each of the first two PCR rounds, at ten to eleven cycles apiece. Each CDR3 protein gets one entry after TCRdb re-called the multiplex PCR reads with MiXCR. The sample records under 85,000 distinct CDR3 sequences, approximately 77% being singletons.

The source material was liver tumor tissue from sampling region 1. Subset indicated: tumor region T1, superior pole. The rearrangement links TRBV28 to TRBJ2-7; D perhaps matches TRBD2 (7 bases). The origin of this receptor is a man between 35 and 55 years old with primary liver carcinoma and hepatitis B virus infection. The DNA of the CDR3 is TGTGCCAGCAGTTTAAGGGGGGGCTGGATGGACGAGCAGTACTTA. This translates into CASSLRGGWMDEQYL.